The 5 T cell receptor beta chains given below trace back to one sample, sequenced in a study of blood T cell repertoires in COVID-19. Produced via immunoSEQ multiplex PCR; TCRdb's table is partial and in-frame only. The sample lists a few hundred thousand clones; more than 75% were seen once. Sequencing used PBMCs or T cells enriched from blood (not recorded which). These TCRs come from a woman in her forties or fifties who had been exposed to COVID-19.

The rearrangement links TRBV7-2 to TRBJ2-2; 9 nucleotides line up with TRBD2. The CDR3 loop spans 16 amino acids. Losses at the gene ends were 3 bases for V and 6 bases for J; bases not matched to a gene: 8. The germline V gene encodes CDR1 SGHTA and CDR2 FQGNSA. The CDR3 here is CASSLTLAGGPGELFF. In DNA form, the CDR3 reads TGTGCCAGCAGCTTGACCTTGGCGGGGGGGCCCGGGGAGCTGTTTTTT. The variable domain in full, completed from reference TRBV7-2 and TRBJ2-2, reads GAGVSQSPSNKVTEKGKDVELRCDPISGHTALYWYRQSLGQGLEFLIYFQGNSAPDKSGLPSDRFSAERTGGSVSTLTIQRTQQEDSAVYLCASSLTLAGGPGELFFGEGSRLTVL.

V and J are TRBV19 and TRBJ1-2, with D possibly TRBD1 on 5 matching bases. Trimming stripped 11 bases from V and 6 bases from J, with 13 bases between. This CDR3 has 11 residues. Germline-derived CDR1 and CDR2 are LNHDA and SQIVND (reference sequence). The CDR3 coding sequence is TGTGCCTCCTTGGGGGGAAATGGCTACACCTTC. Amino acid sequence: CASLGGNGYTF.

The V and J genes are TRBV13 and TRBJ1-4; 7 bases fit TRBD1. Per germline, CDR1 PRHDT and CDR2 FYEKMQ (reference sequence). J was trimmed by 5 bases and V by 5 bases; bases with no gene match: 5. The CDR3 covers 14 residues. CDR3 sequence (DNA): TGTGCCAGCAGCGAGACAGGGAGGAATGAAAAACTGTTTTTT. Translation: CASSETGRNEKLFF. The full variable domain, completed using reference TRBV13 and TRBJ1-4, is AAGVIQSPRHLIKEKRETATLKCYPIPRHDTVYWYQQGPGQDPQFLISFYEKMQSDKGSIPDRFSAQQFSDYHSELNMSSLELGDSALYFCASSETGRNEKLFFGSGTQLSVL.

The chain joins TRBV28 to TRBJ1-5; D gene ambiguous. CDR1 MDHEN and CDR2 SYDVKM come from the germline V gene. The V gene lost 6 bases and the J gene lost 5 bases, with 5 bases spanning the gap. The CDR3 extends over 11 amino acids. CDR3 bases: TGTGCCAGCAGCTCCTATCAGCCCCAGCATTTT. Its translation is CASSSYQPQHF. Complete variable domain (other parts from reference TRBV28 and TRBJ1-5): DVKVTQSSRYLVKRTGEKVFLECVQDMDHENMFWYRQDPGLGLRLIYFSYDVKMKEKGDIPEGYSVSREKKERFSLILESASTNQTSMYLCASSSYQPQHFGDGTRLSIL.

The gene calls are TRBV29-1 and TRBJ1-1; 11 bases are shared with TRBD1. V trimming: 4 bases; J trimming: 11 bases; junction bases outside the gene matches: 6. Germline CDR1 reads SQVTM; CDR2 reads ANQGSEA. CDR3 size: 12 residues. CDR3 DNA: TGCAGCGTTGGGCGGGACAGGGGGTCGGCTTTCTTT. It specifies CSVGRDRGSAFF.